This T cell receptor beta chain was documented in a study of OX40 agonist ivuxolimab in advanced cancers. Study in general: Every 2 weeks, patients received ivuxolimab intravenously, dosed at 0.01 to 10 mg/kg.

Study-level results: Clonal expansion by week 6 occurred in CD4+ and CD8+ blood T cells (at 0.1 to 3.0 mg/kg).

Points on this clone: Its antigen remains unknown.

Method: immunoSEQ multiplex PCR; TCRdb's copy keeps in-frame clones and lacks some. Among more than 70,000 clones listed, approximately 83% were seen once. CDR1 SGDLS and CDR2 YYNGEE come from the germline V gene. The CDR3 is 17 residues long. Trimming removed 5 bases from V and 5 bases from J; junction bases left unmatched: 18. The source is an adult with an advanced solid tumor such as melanoma, head and neck, liver or kidney cancer. The chain is built from TRBV9 and TRBJ1-2; 7 positions match TRBD1. The sample consisted of CD4+ or CD8+ T cells sorted from blood, taken in a trial of the OX40 agonist ivuxolimab. In DNA form, the CDR3 reads TGTGCCAGCAGTCCTTACCTTGGTTCGCAGGGGGTATATGGCTACACCTTC. Translated: CASSPYLGSQGVYGYTF.